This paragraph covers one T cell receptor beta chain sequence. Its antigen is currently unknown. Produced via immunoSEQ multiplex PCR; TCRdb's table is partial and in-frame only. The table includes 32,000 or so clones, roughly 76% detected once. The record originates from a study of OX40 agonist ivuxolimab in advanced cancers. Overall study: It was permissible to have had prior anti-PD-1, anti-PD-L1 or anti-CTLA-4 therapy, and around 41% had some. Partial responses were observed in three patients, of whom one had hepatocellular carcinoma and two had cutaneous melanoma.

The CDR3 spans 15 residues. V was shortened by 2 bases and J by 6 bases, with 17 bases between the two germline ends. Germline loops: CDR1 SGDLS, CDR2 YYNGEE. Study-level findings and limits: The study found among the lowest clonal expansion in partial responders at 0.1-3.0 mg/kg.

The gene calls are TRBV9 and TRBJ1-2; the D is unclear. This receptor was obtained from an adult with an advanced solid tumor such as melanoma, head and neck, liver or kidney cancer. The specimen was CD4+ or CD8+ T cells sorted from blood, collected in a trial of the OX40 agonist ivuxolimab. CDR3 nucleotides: TGTGCCAGCAGCGTCGAACCTAGGGTTGAGAATGGCTACACCTTC. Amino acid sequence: CASSVEPRVENGYTF.